Following are 28 T cell receptor beta chains from one sample sequenced in a study of cytomegalovirus exposure and HLA in healthy donors. Vbeta (60) and Jbeta (13) primers were used in the PCR. Here immunoSEQ multiplex PCR was the method, and the copy in TCRdb shows in-frame clones only, minus some. The sample consists of roughly 150,000 clones, about 75% of them appearing once. The specimen sequenced was PBMCs. The receptors were sampled from a man between 25 and 39 years old in good health and CMV-seronegative.

This chain joins TRBV5-1 and TRBJ2-7, with 7 bases matching TRBD1. Germline CDR1 reads SGHRS; CDR2 reads YFSETQ. This CDR3 is 13 amino acids long. V was pared by 0 bases and J by 7 bases, with 4 bases of the junction left unmatched. The CDR3 sequence is CASSLGQGQEQYF. For the CDR3, the DNA is TGCGCCAGCAGCTTGGGACAGGGTCAAGAGCAGTACTTC.

The V gene is TRBV27, the J gene TRBJ2-3; D is uncertain. This CDR3 spans 13 amino acids. V lost 2 bases and J lost 4, with 7 bases in between. Germline V CDR1 and CDR2: MNHEY, SMNVEV (reference sequence). CDR3 sequence: CASSLPGADTQYF. The CDR3 coding sequence is TGTGCCAGCAGTTTACCGGGTGCAGATACGCAGTATTTT.

The chain links TRBV19 to TRBJ1-1; 7 nucleotides agree with TRBD1. Germline CDR1 reads LNHDA; CDR2 reads SQIVND (reference sequence). J lost 6 bases, V lost 5 bases, and 9 bases had no gene match. This CDR3 has 14 amino acids. Here the CDR3 DNA reads TGTGCCAGTAGTCCCCACAGGGGAGACGCTGAAGCTTTCTTT. This sequence encodes CASSPHRGDAEAFF. Combining the CDR3 with reference TRBV19 and TRBJ1-1 gives the whole variable domain DGGITQSPKYLFRKEGQNVTLSCEQNLNHDAMYWYRQDPGQGLRLIYYSQIVNDFQKGDIAEGYSVSREKKESFPLTVTSAQKNPTAFYLCASSPHRGDAEAFFGQGTRLTVV.

This clone was detected only once. The rearrangement joins TRBV5-1 to TRBJ2-5; 10 positions match TRBD1. The length of the CDR3 is 16 residues. The ends lost 1 base at V and 5 bases at J; junction bases unmatched: 8. Per the germline V gene, CDR1 is SGHRS and CDR2 is YFSETQ. Here the CDR3 DNA reads TGCGCCAGCAGCTTGTCCGACAGGGGGCGCATGGAGACCCAGTACTTC. Translated, it gives CASSLSDRGRMETQYF. The whole variable domain, remainder taken from reference TRBV5-1 and TRBJ2-5, is KAGVTQTPRYLIKTRGQQVTLSCSPISGHRSVSWYQQTPGQGLQFLFEYFSETQRNKGNFPGRFSGRQFSNSRSEMNVSTLELGDSALYLCASSLSDRGRMETQYFGPGTRLLVL.

The V gene is TRBV28, the J gene TRBJ2-7; 7 bases line up with TRBD1. The CDR3 contains 18 residues. The ends lost 8 bases at V and 2 bases at J; junction bases unmatched: 21. Germline V gene lookup returns CDR1 MDHEN and CDR2 SYDVKM. CDR3 sequence: CASFGPLGQPGQPYEQYF. CDR3 DNA sequence: TGTGCCAGCTTTGGGCCCCTGGGCCAACCGGGACAGCCCTACGAGCAGTACTTC.

Details on this clone: Other DNA sequences within the sample encode an identical CDR3. The chain links TRBV30 to TRBJ2-3; tentatively, D is TRBD2 (5 bases). Germline lookup yields CDR1 GTSNPN and CDR2 SVGIG (reference sequence). Between the trimmed V and J ends, which lost 1 base and 1 base, there was a span of 6 bases. This CDR3 region has 13 residues. The CDR3 spells CAWSGGRTDTQYF. Here the CDR3 DNA reads TGTGCCTGGAGTGGAGGGCGCACAGATACGCAGTATTTT. The full variable domain, completed using reference TRBV30 and TRBJ2-3, is SQTIHQWPATLVQPVGSPLSLECTVEGTSNPNLYWYRQAAGRGLQLLFYSVGIGQISSEVPQNLSASRPQDRQFILSSKKLLLSDSGFYLCAWSGGRTDTQYFGPGTRLTVL.

The V call is TRBV29-1, the J call TRBJ1-1; D gene unclear. The CDR3 runs 12 residues. Germline CDR1 is SQVTM and CDR2 is ANQGSEA. Trimming left V 7 bases short and J 1 base short, with 10 bases between. Written as DNA, the CDR3 is TGCAGCGCCCTAGACGGGAACACTGAAGCTTTCTTT. Translated: CSALDGNTEAFF. Complete variable domain (other parts from reference TRBV29-1 and TRBJ1-1): SAVISQKPSRDICQRGTSLTIQCQVDSQVTMMFWYRQQPGQSLTLIATANQGSEATYESGFVIDKFPISRPNLTFSTLTVSNMSPEDSSIYLCSALDGNTEAFFGQGTRLTVV.

This clone was picked up one time. The rearrangement joins TRBV4-2 to TRBJ1-2, with D tentatively TRBD1 (5 bases). The CDR3 is 15 amino acids. The germline gives CDR1 LGHNA, CDR2 YNFKEQ. V was shortened by 0 bases and J by 6 bases, with 14 bases between the two germline ends. The CDR3 reads CASSQDLGRVDGYTF. The CDR3 bases are TGTGCCAGCAGCCAAGATTTAGGCAGGGTAGATGGCTACACCTTC.

This sequence joins TRBV9 and TRBJ2-7, with D maybe TRBD2 (5 bases). Germline V lookup: CDR1 SGDLS, CDR2 YYNGEE. Trimming took 2 bases from V and 2 from J, leaving 11 bases between them. The CDR3 length is 14 residues. The CDR3 nucleotides are TGTGCCAGCAGCGTCGTGGCCGGGACCTACGAGCAGTACTTC. This translates into CASSVVAGTYEQYF. Combining the CDR3 with reference TRBV9 and TRBJ2-7 gives the whole variable domain DSGVTQTPKHLITATGQRVTLRCSPRSGDLSVYWYQQSLDQGLQFLIQYYNGEERAKGNILERFSAQQFPDLHSELNLSSLELGDSALYFCASSVVAGTYEQYFGPGTRLTVT.

V and J are TRBV7-9 and TRBJ2-7, with D tentatively TRBD2 (6 bases). CDR3 length: 16 amino acids. Trimming left V 4 bases short and J 3 bases short, with 19 bases between. Germline V gene lookup returns CDR1 SEHNR and CDR2 FQNEAQ (reference sequence). The CDR3, as DNA: TGTGCCAGCAGCTCCCCCCGGGAGTGGGGGTACTACGAGCAGTACTTC. It encodes CASSSPREWGYYEQYF. The variable domain in full, completed from reference TRBV7-9 and TRBJ2-7, reads DTGVSQNPRHKITKRGQNVTFRCDPISEHNRLYWYRQTLGQGPEFLTYFQNEAQLEKSRLLSDRFSAERPKGSFSTLEIQRTEQGDSAMYLCASSSPREWGYYEQYFGPGTRLTVT.

On this clone itself: One end of the junction does not line up with germline, which may come from a read error. This chain connects TRBV7-9 to TRBJ2-6, with D possibly matching TRBD1 (5 bases). In germline, CDR1 is SEHNR, CDR2 FQNEAQ (reference sequence). The CDR3 totals 14 residues. CDR3 sequence reads: CASSQSSGANGLTF. CDR3 bases: TGTGCCAGCAGCCAGAGCTCTGGGGCCAACGGCCTGACTTTC.

The chain recombines TRBV2 with TRBJ2-7; 12 bases are shared with TRBD1. This CDR3 is 16 amino acids long. Per germline, CDR1 SNHLY and CDR2 FYNNEI. The ends lost 2 bases at V and 6 bases at J; junction bases unmatched: 8. The CDR3 DNA reads TGTGCCAGCAGTGAATACCTTGGGACAGGGGGCTCCGAGCAGTACTTC. This translates into CASSEYLGTGGSEQYF.

This chain connects TRBV7-2 to TRBJ2-5, with D possibly being TRBD1 (6 bases). Germline V CDR1 and CDR2: SGHTA, FQGNSA. The V end was cut by 5 bases, the J end by 4 bases, with 17 bases between. CDR3 size: 15 residues. CDR3 loop: CASSPRRGSTETQYF. The CDR3 bases are TGTGCCAGCAGCCCTAGAAGGGGGTCGACAGAGACCCAGTACTTC.

The chain is built from TRBV7-3 and TRBJ2-2; 9 bases line up with TRBD1. The CDR3 has 15 residues. The germline gives CDR1 SGHTA, CDR2 FQGTGA. V shed 5 bases, J shed 7 bases, and the junction held 8 bases outside the gene matches. CDR3: CASSHGTGRVGELFF. CDR3 nucleotide sequence: TGTGCCAGCAGCCACGGGACAGGGAGGGTCGGGGAGCTGTTTTTT.

V usage is TRBV11-3 and J usage is TRBJ2-1, with 13 bases matching TRBD2. The germline V gene has CDR1 SGHNT and CDR2 YENEEA. The CDR3 contains 16 residues. V lost 4 bases and J lost 8; bases outside the gene matches: 8. The chain's CDR3 is CASSSRTSGGRDEQFF. CDR3 nucleotides: TGTGCCAGCAGCTCCCGGACTAGCGGGGGTAGGGATGAGCAGTTCTTC.

J is TRBJ2-5 and V is TRBV28, with D perhaps matching TRBD1 (6 bases). Trimming stripped 3 bases from V and 5 bases from J, with 7 bases between. Germline-derived CDR1 and CDR2 are MDHEN and SYDVKM. This CDR3 contains 12 residues. DNA of the CDR3: TGTGCCAGCAGTTTGGGGGCGGAGACCCAGTACTTC. Amino acid sequence: CASSLGAETQYF.

The chain employs TRBV19 and TRBJ1-4; 9 bases agree with TRBD1. There are 15 residues in the CDR3. CDR1 and CDR2 from the germline V gene are LNHDA and SQIVND (reference sequence). Trimming at V came to 5 bases and at J to 5 bases, leaving 6 bases not matched to a gene. Here the CDR3 DNA reads TGTGCCAGTAGTCTCCCCGGGACAGGGAATGAAAAACTGTTTTTT. This sequence encodes CASSLPGTGNEKLFF.

The V and J genes are TRBV5-1 and TRBJ2-5, with 8 positions matching TRBD1. Losses at the gene ends were 5 bases for V and 3 bases for J; bases not matched to a gene: 9. The length of the CDR3 is 15 residues. CDR1 is SGHRS and CDR2 is YFSETQ in the germline V gene. The DNA for the CDR3 is TGCGCCAGCAGGGGGGCAGGGACAGGAGAAGAGACCCAGTACTTC. Translated: CASRGAGTGEETQYF.

The chain carries TRBV6-1 and TRBJ1-2; TRBD1 matches at 7 bases. V lost 1 base, J lost 2 bases, and 4 bases stayed unmatched. The CDR3 loop spans 15 amino acids. In germline, CDR1 is MNHNS, CDR2 SASEGT. The CDR3 spells CASSEETGVNYGYTF. The CDR3 nucleotides read TGTGCCAGCAGTGAAGAAACAGGGGTAAACTATGGCTACACCTTC.

The chain joins TRBV11-3 to TRBJ2-1, with 11 bases that match TRBD1. J lost 4 bases, V lost 8 bases, and 4 bases had no gene match. Looked up from germline, CDR1 is SGHNT and CDR2 is YENEEA. This CDR3 has 14 amino acids. CDR3 in amino acids: CASSRDRGYNEQFF. The DNA for the CDR3 is TGTGCCAGCTCCCGGGACAGGGGGTACAATGAGCAGTTCTTC.

The table lists this clone with a count of one. This chain joins TRBV7-9 and TRBJ2-3; the match to TRBD2 covers 7 bases. This CDR3 is 14 amino acids long. The germline CDR1 and CDR2 sequences are SEHNR and FQNEAQ (reference sequence). Trimming took 6 bases from V and 6 from J; bases not matched to a gene: 9. CDR3 residues: CASRQNSGIDTQYF. The CDR3 DNA sequence: TGTGCCAGCAGACAAAACAGCGGGATTGATACGCAGTATTTT.

The chain joins TRBV6-6 to TRBJ1-2, with D uncertain. Trimming took off 6 bases at V and 4 bases at J, with 15 bases between the two ends. Germline lookup yields CDR1 MNHNY and CDR2 SVGAGI (reference sequence). CDR3 length equals 14 residues. CDR3 region: CASSLDGSSYGYTF. In DNA form, the CDR3 reads TGTGCCAGCAGCCTGGACGGGAGCTCCTATGGCTACACCTTC.

The chain has TRBV9 and TRBJ2-7, with D uncertain. Germline V lookup: CDR1 SGDLS, CDR2 YYNGEE. The CDR3 length is 14 residues. Trimming took off 4 bases at V and 3 bases at J, with 14 bases between the two ends. The CDR3 loop is CASSPLTTFYEQYF. For the CDR3, the DNA is TGTGCCAGCAGCCCCCTGACAACCTTCTACGAGCAGTACTTC.

This clone was found a few times. The chain is built from TRBV6-5 and TRBJ1-6; D remains ambiguous. Trimming shortened V by 2 bases and J by 3 bases, and 11 bases separated the two germline ends. Germline V gives CDR1 MNHEY, CDR2 SVGAGI. The CDR3 extends over 16 amino acids. CDR3 amino acids: CASSYREPSYNSPLHF. The DNA for the CDR3 is TGTGCCAGCAGTTACCGCGAACCTAGCTATAATTCACCCCTCCACTTT.

Points on this clone: At one end, the junction sequence differs from germline, possibly due to a read error. The chain uses TRBV6-1 and TRBJ2-6; D is perhaps TRBD1 (5 bases). Germline CDR1 MNHNS, CDR2 SASEGT. The CDR3 totals 16 residues. The CDR3 sequence is CASSDQGRSGANGLTF. CDR3 nucleotide sequence: TGTGCCAGCAGTGACCAGGGTCGTTCTGGGGCCAACGGCCTGACTTTC.

The V gene is TRBV7-2, the J gene TRBJ2-7, with D maybe TRBD1 (5 bases). Germline V gene lookup returns CDR1 SGHTA and CDR2 FQGNSA. V lost 2 bases to trimming and J lost 5 bases, with 16 bases between them. This CDR3 spans 15 amino acids. The CDR3 sequence: CASSLMAGFLHEQYF. The DNA of the CDR3 is TGTGCCAGCAGCTTAATGGCAGGGTTTCTCCACGAGCAGTACTTC.

The chain links TRBV7-8 to TRBJ2-7; the D is unclear. Germline V CDR1 and CDR2: SGHVS, FQNEAQ. This CDR3 spans 12 amino acids. Trimming took 5 bases from V and 4 from J, leaving 9 bases between them. The CDR3 protein is CASSPTGYEQYF. The CDR3 DNA is TGTGCCAGCAGCCCGACGGGTTACGAGCAGTACTTC.

The chain carries TRBV15 and TRBJ1-1; D remains unclear. Germline V gene sequence: CDR1 LNHNV, CDR2 YYDKDF (reference sequence). This CDR3 has 14 residues. V dropped 3 bases and J dropped 3 bases, with 11 bases sitting between them. CDR3 sequence (DNA): TGTGCCACCAGCAGCGGTTCCTTGTACACTGAAGCTTTCTTT. Translated, it gives CATSSGSLYTEAFF.